This TCR beta chain is from a study of T-cell reconstitution after alpha-beta-depleted transplantation in children. A library of TCRbeta sequences, prepared with unique molecular identifiers, was generated. TCRdb ran MiXCR on the PCR reads and lists one entry per CDR3 protein. The sample holds nearly 550,000 distinct CDR3 sequences, around 16% seen once. The V gene's germline CDR1 is SGDLS and CDR2 YYNGEE. CDR3 length: 15 amino acids. Between the trimmed V and J ends, which lost 4 bases and 4 bases, there was a span of 14 bases. This clonotype was picked up a small number of times. The TCR sequence derives from a human donor who donated a stem cell graft to a child with acute lymphoblastic leukemia. Specimen: PBMCs from the stem cell graft donor, collected from the stem cell graft. V is TRBV9 and J is TRBJ2-2; either TRBD1 or TRBD2 may supply D (5 bases each). Written as DNA, the CDR3 is TGTGCCAGCAGCCCTGGACGGGGACGCACCGGGGAGCTGTTTTTT. It codes for CASSPGRGRTGELFF.